The source of this T cell receptor beta chain is a study of beta chain features in type 1 diabetes. On the study more broadly: Cells sorted and examined across all samples totaled approximately 100,000,000.

Study observations and caveats: Type 1 diabetes patients had TCRB CDR3s that were shorter (moderately but significantly so) in all four CD4+ subsets.

The investigators reverse transcribed all of the isolated RNA, so they sequenced expressed TCRB transcripts. Libraries were prepared by immunoSEQ multiplex PCR; TCRdb keeps only in-frame clonotypes and omits some of them. The table lists under 300,000 clones, approximately 11% of them singletons. This clone was seen a handful of times. Its antigen remains unknown. The junction had 5 bases not matched to a gene; V was cut back by 8 bases and J by 3 bases. The germline gives CDR1 MGHRA, CDR2 YSYEKL. The CDR3 consists of 13 residues. Naive, central memory, regulatory and stem cell-like memory cells within the CD4+ compartment were sorted using CD45RO/CCR7/CD25/CD127/CD95/CD27.

Specimen: naive CD4+ T cells from blood. The chain is built from TRBV4-1 and TRBJ2-7; 9 bases are a match to TRBD1. This receptor was identified in a man younger than 40 with type 1 diabetes. The CDR3 DNA is TGCGCCAGCCAGATGGACAGGGGCTACGAGCAGTACTTC. It translates to CASQMDRGYEQYF.